These 4 T cell receptor beta chains were all obtained from the same sample, sequenced in a study of T cell responses to AZD1222 COVID-19 vaccine. Libraries were prepared by immunoSEQ multiplex PCR; TCRdb keeps only in-frame clonotypes and omits some of them. The sample has 100,000 or so clones; about 89% are singletons. The source was peripheral blood, collected 28 days after the second AZD1222 dose. Every receptor here comes from an adult who received the AZD1222 COVID-19 vaccine.

This chain joins TRBV20-1 and TRBJ2-7; 7 bases line up with TRBD1. The CDR3 spans 11 residues. From germline, CDR1 is DFQATT and CDR2 SNEGSKA (reference sequence). J was trimmed by 5 bases and V by 6 bases; bases with no gene match: 4. This CDR3 is CSAETGDEQYF. The CDR3 DNA follows: TGCAGTGCGGAAACAGGGGACGAGCAGTACTTC.

The chain uses TRBV6-5 and TRBJ1-5, with a tentative D call TRBD1 (5 bases). The germline gives CDR1 MNHEY, CDR2 SVGAGI. Trimming left V 5 bases short and J 6 bases short, with 17 bases between. This CDR3 contains 15 residues. The CDR3 spells CASSQTKGRRQPQHF. CDR3 bases: TGTGCCAGCAGTCAGACCAAGGGACGACGTCAGCCCCAGCATTTT.

This chain uses TRBV5-4 with TRBJ1-6, with D possibly matching TRBD1 (5 bases). V was clipped by 4 bases and J by 4 bases, with 15 bases between them. Germline CDR1 and CDR2: SGHNT and YYREEE (reference sequence). This CDR3 is 16 amino acids long. CDR3 nucleotide sequence: TGTGCCAGCAGCCCGGACACGCAAGTATATAATTCACCCCTCCACTTT. It specifies CASSPDTQVYNSPLHF.

This clone was picked up one time. The chain uses TRBV3-1 (or the pseudogene TRBV3-2) and TRBJ1-1, with D tentatively TRBD1 (5 bases). Per germline, CDR1 LGHDT and CDR2 YNNKEL (reference sequence). CDR3 size: 15 residues. With 0 bases removed from V and 4 bases from J, the gap between germline ends came to 12 bases. CDR3 in DNA: TGTGCCAGCAGCCAAGATCCGGGGGTTGGCACTGAAGCTTTCTTT. This codes for CASSQDPGVGTEAFF.